Here is one TCR beta chain with its context. This clone was seen once. Its antigen remains undetermined. Base qualities are missing; no much larger clone stands one base away. The data are from a study of CD8+ T cells in alopecia areata listed by TCRdb under 2018. Notes on the research overall: The treated patients took part in an open-label pilot trial in which moderate-to-severe alopecia areata was treated with oral tofacitinib at 5 to 10 mg twice daily. In humans, TCRbeta sequencing was performed on scalp tissue and on sorted CD4+ and CD8+ peripheral blood T cells from healthy controls and from patients with patchy or totalis/universalis alopecia areata. Amplification of TCRbeta CDR3 regions was done by immunoSEQ multiplex PCR using 35 Vbeta forward primers and 13 Jbeta reverse primers. Biopsies were taken from tofacitinib-treated patients at baseline and again at 4 and 24 weeks into treatment, and several of those patients also had a later scalp biopsy. Patients stayed on tofacitinib for 6 to 18 months and then had 6 months of follow-up off drug so that delayed response and recurrence could be assessed. Clonality in the scalp was compared among normal scalp (n=4), patchy alopecia areata scalp (n=8), and alopecia totalis/universalis scalp (n=8). For the treated patients, the SALT score, which quantifies what percentage of scalp surface area is affected, served as the measure of disease severity. RNA came from the PAXgene miRNA kit for fixed scalp, the miRNeasy kit for PBMCs, and the RNeasy kit for mouse skin. The study used high-throughput TCRbeta sequencing to examine T cell clonal expansion in alopecia areata, in both the C3H/HeJ mouse model and human patients.

The full study reports these points: With tofacitinib, both scalp clonality and the number of expanded CD8+ clones among the top 100 scalp clones went down significantly. Many expanded lesional clones were found to persist in scalp and blood during tofacitinib treatment, and relapse after treatment cessation may be partly explained by this persistence. Shared TCR sequences between patients were less evident than in mice, which may be partly attributable to HLA diversity in the patient population. Resident alphabeta T cells in normal human skin are also sequenced, complicating scalp TCR repertoire analysis, unlike mouse skin dominated by gammadelta T cells. Because the treated cohort was small and had just a single nonresponder, larger studies are needed to establish links between baseline CD8+ expansion and response. Lesional scalp, especially in alopecia totalis/universalis, showed higher clonality and more expanded CD8+ clones than normal scalp, suggesting antigenic drive.

The library was made by the immunoSEQ multiplex PCR assay. RNA was extracted from all samples and reverse transcribed into cDNA, which served as template for TCR sequencing. First-strand cDNA was synthesized using SuperScript III with a 2:1 mix of oligo-dT and random hexamers. A synthetic immune receptor repertoire was used to gauge amplification bias, and whatever bias remained was removed computationally. In the authors' own workflow: Raw reads were preprocessed to remove errors, and CDR3 was defined according to IMGT conventions as the region from the conserved cysteine to phenylalanine. Clonality was calculated as 1 minus Shannon entropy normalized by log2 of the number of productive unique TCRs. CD4 or CD8 identity of scalp clones was inferred by cross-referencing scalp TCRbeta sequences with sorted blood CD4 and CD8 repertoires. The source is immuneACCESS, and TCRdb retained only in-frame sequences with V and J called. Part of the clones is not carried over; for the studies checked, unresolved V genes explain less than half of this, and the remainder is unexplained. Clone size and V and J calls were adopted from that table, with D and trimming inferred from the DNA. This sample holds around 210,000 clones; 64% were observed only once. The ten largest clones add up to about 4% of the sample.

Sample time point, as interpreted from the label and publication: about 4 weeks on oral tofacitinib. Interpreted using the paper, the treatment or condition label stands for: oral pan-JAK inhibitor, 5-10 mg twice daily. Lesional scalp punch biopsies and peripheral blood were collected from alopecia areata patients. PBMCs were isolated by density centrifugation and stained for CD3, CD4 and CD8, after which CD4+ and CD8+ T cells were sorted on a FACSAria. Counted from cysteine to phenylalanine, this CDR3 has 14 amino acids. Just CDR3 DNA is preserved here, 42 bases in frame from base 1. Per the germline V gene, SQVTM is the CDR1 and ANQGSEA is the CDR2. Trimming costs V 4 bases and J 5 bases, and their ends lie 17 bases apart.

Recombination joined TRBV29-1 with TRBJ1-1, with no D gene named confidently. The sequencing used CD4+ T cells sorted from blood, collected at week 4, from a patient treated with tofacitinib. The sequence was obtained from a human donor with alopecia areata. Here the CDR3 is given as CSVASGGRVTEAFF. DNA sequence: TGCAGCGTTGCCTCTGGCGGGCGGGTAACTGAAGCTTTCTTT.